The sequence of this TCR beta chain was determined in a study of immune characteristics of hereditary and idiopathic chronic pancreatitis. Turning to the overall study: The study examined local immune cells and TCRbeta repertoires in the pancreas in hereditary and idiopathic chronic pancreatitis, using control pancreases from organ donors for comparison. TCRbeta sequencing was performed on four or five control pancreases, under 10 hereditary chronic pancreatitis pancreases and about 6 idiopathic chronic pancreatitis pancreases. The gDNA-based approach was selected because minimal in vitro experimental manipulation of pancreas-infiltrating T cells was involved. Broad study findings and their caveats: Significantly increased TCRbeta repertoire diversity and reduced clonality were observed in both chronic pancreatitis groups relative to controls. Patient tissue was available only at the time of TPIAT, so disease duration differences may have influenced immune findings. Among about a dozen chronic pancreatitis patients, a positive correlation was found between numbers of productive TCR rearrangements and disease severity scores. Differences in Vbeta-Jbeta gene family usage, including TRBV10, TRBV19, TRBV23 and TRBV5, were found between hereditary and idiopathic chronic pancreatitis. The study did not include chronic pancreatitis caused by alcohol use.

The library was made by the immunoSEQ multiplex PCR assay. The TCRbeta CDR3 region and adjacent sequences were amplified and sequenced from pancreatic genomic DNA. As for the authors' bioinformatics: Repertoire diversity was assessed as a mean normalized Shannon-Wiener index, and productive clonality and productive rearrangement counts were also measured. Control and chronic pancreatitis repertoire metrics were compared by means of the nonparametric Mann-Whitney U test. CDR3beta sequences with identical amino acid composition and length across subjects were defined as shared clonotypes. In TCRdb, the immuneACCESS table is reduced to in-frame sequences with V and J assigned. These tables do not hold every clone; where another copy was compared, an unresolved V gene accounts for under half, and the others remain unexplained. V and J calls and clone size come straight from that table; D and trimming were deduced from the DNA. This sample lists some 1,500 clones; 80% were detected once. The ten biggest clones cover more than 6% of the sample.

Remarks on this clone: Its antigen is unknown. The sample holds no much larger clone one base away, and base qualities are not on file.

Patients undergoing total pancreatectomy with islet autotransplantation (TPIAT) were the source of the chronic pancreatitis pancreas tissue. The chronic pancreatitis patients who were included had no known history of diabetes. For TCRbeta sequencing, genomic DNA was pulled straight from bulk pancreas tissue, skipping any T cell sorting. At two US centers, pancreas tissues from patients and organ donors were collected on a consecutive basis. The junction carries 9 bases between V and J, which are trimmed by 2 bases and 3 bases respectively. The CDR3 numbers 13 residues from cysteine through phenylalanine. Only CDR3 DNA is held: 39 bases, read in frame from base 1. Sequences SGHKS (CDR1) and YYEKEE (CDR2) are obtained from the germline V gene (reference sequence).

The chain uses TRBV5-5 and TRBJ2-7; the D gene cannot be resolved reliably. The origin of this receptor is a human donor with chronic pancreatitis. The sequenced material came from pancreas tissue with hereditary chronic pancreatitis. The CDR3 in this case is CASSFRRDYEQYF. The bases are TGTGCCAGCAGCTTTAGGAGAGACTACGAGCAGTACTTC. The full variable domain, completed from the reference TRBV5-5 and TRBJ2-7 proteins outside the CDR3, reads DAGVTQSPTHLIKTRGQQVTLRCSPISGHKSVSWYQQVLGQGPQFIFQYYEKEERGRGNFPDRFSARQFPNYSSELNVNALLLGDSALYLCASSFRRDYEQYFGPGTRLTVT.